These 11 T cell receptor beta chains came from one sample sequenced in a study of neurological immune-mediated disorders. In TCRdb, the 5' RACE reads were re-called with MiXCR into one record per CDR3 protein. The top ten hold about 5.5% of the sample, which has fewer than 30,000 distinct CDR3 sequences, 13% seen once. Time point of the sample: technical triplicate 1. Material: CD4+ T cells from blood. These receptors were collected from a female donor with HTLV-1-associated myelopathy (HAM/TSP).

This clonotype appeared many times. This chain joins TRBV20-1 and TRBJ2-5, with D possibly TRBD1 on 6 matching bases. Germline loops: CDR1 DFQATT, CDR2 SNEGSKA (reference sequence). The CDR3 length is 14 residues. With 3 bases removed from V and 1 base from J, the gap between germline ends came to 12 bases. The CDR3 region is CSARRSRGQETQYF. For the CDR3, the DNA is TGCAGTGCTAGGAGGAGCAGGGGCCAAGAGACCCAGTACTTC.

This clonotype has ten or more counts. In DNA, the CDR3 is TGTGCCAGCAGCCAAAACATTTATGGCTACACCTTC. Translating gives CASSQNIYGYTF. The chain is built from TRBV5-8 and TRBJ1-2; no reliable D call. This CDR3 has 12 residues. From germline, CDR1 is SGHTS and CDR2 YDEGEE. Trimming took off 4 bases at V and 5 bases at J, with 9 bases between the two ends.

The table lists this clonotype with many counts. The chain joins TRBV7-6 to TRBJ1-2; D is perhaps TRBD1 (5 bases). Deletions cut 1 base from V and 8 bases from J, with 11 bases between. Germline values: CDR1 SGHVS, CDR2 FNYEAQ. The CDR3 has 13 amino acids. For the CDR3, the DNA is TGTGCCAGCAGCTTAGACGGGGCTGGGGGCTACACCTTC. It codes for CASSLDGAGGYTF.

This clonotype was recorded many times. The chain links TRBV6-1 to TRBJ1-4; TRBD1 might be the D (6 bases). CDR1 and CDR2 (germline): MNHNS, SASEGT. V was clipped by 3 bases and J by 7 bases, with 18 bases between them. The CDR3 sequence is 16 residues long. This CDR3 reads CASSEEGRGSGEKLFF. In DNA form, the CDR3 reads TGTGCCAGCAGTGAGGAGGGCAGGGGTTCGGGTGAAAAACTGTTTTTT.

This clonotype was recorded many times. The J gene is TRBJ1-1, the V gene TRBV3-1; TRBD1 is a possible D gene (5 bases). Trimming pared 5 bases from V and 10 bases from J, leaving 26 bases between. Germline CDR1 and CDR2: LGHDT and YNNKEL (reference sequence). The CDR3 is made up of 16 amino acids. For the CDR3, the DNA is TGTGCCAGCAGCTCCCTCCATGCAGGGAAATATGACGGAGCTTTCTTT. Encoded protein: CASSSLHAGKYDGAFF.

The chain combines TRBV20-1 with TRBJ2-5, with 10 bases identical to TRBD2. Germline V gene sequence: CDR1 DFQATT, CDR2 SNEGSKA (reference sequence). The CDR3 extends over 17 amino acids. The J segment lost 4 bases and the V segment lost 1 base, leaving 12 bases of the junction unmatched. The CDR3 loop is CSARVPLAGALLETQYF. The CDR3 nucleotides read TGCAGTGCTAGAGTGCCTCTAGCGGGGGCCCTGCTAGAGACCCAGTACTTC.

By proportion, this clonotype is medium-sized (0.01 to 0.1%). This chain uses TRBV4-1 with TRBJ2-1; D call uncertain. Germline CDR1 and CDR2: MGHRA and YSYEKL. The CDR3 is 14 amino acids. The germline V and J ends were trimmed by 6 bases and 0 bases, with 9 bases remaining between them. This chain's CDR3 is CASRSVSSYNEQFF. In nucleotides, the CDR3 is TGCGCCAGCAGAAGTGTTAGCTCCTACAATGAGCAGTTCTTC.

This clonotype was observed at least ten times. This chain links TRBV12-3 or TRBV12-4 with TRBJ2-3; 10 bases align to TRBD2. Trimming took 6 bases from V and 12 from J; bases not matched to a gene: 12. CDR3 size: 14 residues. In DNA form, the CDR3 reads TGTGCCAGCAGACCTAGCGGGGGCCACTACCCCCAGTATTTT. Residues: CASRPSGGHYPQYF.

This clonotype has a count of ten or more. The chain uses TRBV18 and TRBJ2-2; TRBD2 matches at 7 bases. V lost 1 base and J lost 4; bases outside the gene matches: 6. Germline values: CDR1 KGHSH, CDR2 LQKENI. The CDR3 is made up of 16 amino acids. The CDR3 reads CASSPLSSGATGELFF. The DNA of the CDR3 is TGTGCCAGCTCACCACTGTCCAGCGGGGCCACCGGGGAGCTGTTTTTT.

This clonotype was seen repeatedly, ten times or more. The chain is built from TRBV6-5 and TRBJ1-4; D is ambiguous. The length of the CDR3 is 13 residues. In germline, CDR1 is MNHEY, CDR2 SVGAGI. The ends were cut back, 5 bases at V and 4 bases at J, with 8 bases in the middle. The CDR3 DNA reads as TGTGCCAGCAGTGCTGGCCTTAATGAAAAACTGTTTTTT. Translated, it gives CASSAGLNEKLFF.

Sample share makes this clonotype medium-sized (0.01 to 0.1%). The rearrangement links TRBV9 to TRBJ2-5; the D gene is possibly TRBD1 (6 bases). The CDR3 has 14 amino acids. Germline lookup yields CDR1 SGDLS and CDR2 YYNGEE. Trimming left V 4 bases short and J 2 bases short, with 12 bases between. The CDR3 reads CASSSLGGQETQYF. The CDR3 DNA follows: TGTGCCAGCAGCTCATTAGGGGGTCAAGAGACCCAGTACTTC.